The rows below give T cell receptor beta chains drawn from one sample of a study of blood T cell repertoires in COVID-19. Using immunoSEQ multiplex PCR, the repertoire was profiled, and TCRdb retains in-frame clones only, with some absent. This table holds about 250,000 clones, approximately 85% found once. The sample was peripheral blood. All receptors derive from a human donor with COVID-19, enrolled during active disease. The donor label of this sample is uncertain. Both conserved end residues are part of each CDR3. The D gene is left open where the match is weak. A clone size is listed for some rows: how often the clone was seen (once, few, many), or a class if it is expanded.

clone size,CDR3 length,V gene,D gene,J gene,CDR3 protein,CDR3 DNA
.,15,TRBV30,TRBD1,TRBJ2-5,CAWRRDRGYLWTQYF,TGTGCCTGGAGGCGGGACAGGGGGTATCTCTGGACCCAGTACTTC
.,14,TRBV18,.,TRBJ1-3,CASAEGRTGNTIYF,TGTGCCAGCGCCGAGGGAAGGACTGGAAACACCATATATTTT
.,14,TRBV5-4,.,TRBJ1-2,CASSSFTGNYGYTF,TGTGCCAGCAGCTCCTTTACAGGGAACTATGGCTACACCTTC
once,14,TRBV19,.,TRBJ1-1,CASSMGPGDTEAFF,TGTGCCAGTAGCATGGGACCAGGGGACACTGAAGCTTTCTTT
.,14,TRBV6-6,TRBD1,TRBJ1-2,CASSHGQGLSGYTF,TGTGCCAGCAGCCACGGACAGGGACTCTCTGGCTACACCTTC
.,14,TRBV10-1,.,TRBJ1-2,CASRRSTANYGYTF,TGCGCCAGCAGGAGGAGTACGGCTAACTATGGCTACACCTTC
.,15,TRBV5-6,TRBD1,TRBJ1-2,CASSELKTGNYGYTF,TGTGCCAGCAGCGAACTCAAGACAGGGAACTATGGCTACACCTTC
.,14,TRBV5-5,.,TRBJ2-7,CASSLGYPFSEQYF,TGTGCCAGCAGCTTGGGGTATCCCTTTAGCGAGCAGTACTTC
.,15,TRBV11-2,TRBD1,TRBJ2-1,CASSPMTGYLRGQFF,TGTGCCAGCAGCCCGATGACAGGGTACCTAAGGGGGCAGTTCTTC
.,16,TRBV7-9,TRBD2,TRBJ2-2,CASSRREGKRPGELFF,TGTGCCAGCAGCCGGCGGGAGGGGAAGAGACCCGGGGAGCTGTTTTTT
.,18,TRBV28,.,TRBJ1-1,CASSPRGGTVPTLAEAFF,TGTGCCAGCAGTCCAAGGGGAGGTACAGTTCCTACGCTAGCTGAAGCTTTCTTT
.,13,TRBV6-4,.,TRBJ2-2,CASSETTTGELFF,TGTGCCAGCAGTGAAACTACCACCGGGGAGCTGTTTTTT
.,13,TRBV2,.,TRBJ1-5,CASSTGFNQPQHF,TGTGCCAGCAGTACAGGTTTCAATCAGCCCCAGCATTTT
.,11,TRBV29-1,.,TRBJ2-5,CSVDPGETQYF,TGCAGCGTTGACCCAGGGGAGACCCAGTACTTC
.,17,TRBV4-3,TRBD1,TRBJ2-2,CASSPTWTGDETGELFF,TGCGCCAGCAGCCCCACCTGGACAGGGGATGAAACCGGGGAGCTGTTTTTT
.,13,TRBV10-3,.,TRBJ1-2,CAISLDRIRGYTF,TGTGCCATCAGCCTCGACAGGATAAGAGGCTACACCTTC
.,14,TRBV6-6,.,TRBJ2-7,CASSYRAAFYEQYF,TGTGCCAGCAGTTACCGCGCGGCATTCTACGAGCAGTACTTC
.,14,TRBV6-4,.,TRBJ2-2,CASSEERGTGELFF,TGTGCCAGCAGTGAAGAGCGAGGGACCGGGGAGCTGTTTTTT
.,15,TRBV5-1,TRBD1,TRBJ1-4,CASSYRTGAIEKLFF,TGCGCCAGCAGCTATAGAACAGGGGCAATCGAAAAACTGTTTTTT
.,14,TRBV28,.,TRBJ1-2,CASTEGGIGYGYTF,TGTGCCAGCACCGAGGGGGGGATAGGCTATGGCTACACCTTC
.,13,TRBV6-2/TRBV6-3,.,TRBJ1-1,CASSYNGEGEAFF,TGTGCCAGCAGTTACAACGGGGAAGGCGAAGCTTTCTTT
few,15,TRBV19,TRBD1,TRBJ1-4,CASSDRGRKSEKLFF,TGTGCCAGTAGTGACAGGGGGCGGAAGAGTGAAAAACTGTTTTTT
.,14,TRBV28,.,TRBJ2-1,CASSFGNQDNEQFF,TGTGCCAGCAGTTTCGGCAACCAGGACAATGAGCAGTTCTTC
.,14,TRBV18,TRBD1,TRBJ1-1,CASSLDRERTEAFF,TGTGCCAGCTCACTAGACAGGGAACGCACTGAAGCTTTCTTT
.,15,TRBV5-4,TRBD1,TRBJ2-1,CASSLSGQLSNEQFF,TGTGCCAGCAGCTTGTCGGGACAGCTGAGCAATGAGCAGTTCTTC
.,14,TRBV11-2,TRBD1,TRBJ1-2,CASSGDRARYGYTF,TGTGCCAGCAGCGGAGACAGGGCGCGTTATGGCTACACCTTC
.,13,TRBV7-3,.,TRBJ1-1,CASSLTDSTEAFF,TGTGCCAGCAGCTTAACCGACAGCACTGAAGCTTTCTTT
.,17,TRBV27,TRBD1,TRBJ2-2,CASSFRNRGRDTGELFF,TGTGCCAGCAGTTTTCGGAACAGGGGCCGGGACACCGGGGAGCTGTTTTTT
.,16,TRBV19,TRBD2,TRBJ2-1,CASSRTSGSPVNEQFF,TGTGCCAGTAGCCGTACTAGCGGGTCCCCCGTCAATGAGCAGTTCTTC
many,16,TRBV19,TRBD1,TRBJ1-2,CASRTGAISTREGYTF,TGTGCCAGCAGAACAGGGGCCATCTCCACGAGAGAAGGCTACACCTTC
.,15,TRBV6-1,.,TRBJ2-3,CASSESLAETDTQYF,TGTGCCAGCAGTGAAAGTCTAGCAGAGACAGATACGCAGTATTTT
.,14,TRBV11-3,TRBD1,TRBJ2-1,CASSPGTGANEQFF,TGTGCCAGCAGCCCGGGTACAGGGGCCAATGAGCAGTTCTTC
.,16,TRBV11-3,TRBD1,TRBJ2-7,CASSSRAGQGASEQYF,TGTGCCAGCAGCTCGAGAGCGGGACAGGGGGCGTCGGAGCAGTACTTC
.,16,TRBV7-3,TRBD2,TRBJ2-1,CASSLAGGLAYNEQFF,TGTGCCAGCAGCTTGGCGGGGGGACTAGCCTACAATGAGCAGTTCTTC
.,14,TRBV19,.,TRBJ1-1,CASSSTGGNTEAFF,TGTGCCAGTAGTTCGACGGGGGGGAACACTGAAGCTTTCTTT
.,18,TRBV3-1/TRBV3-2,TRBD2,TRBJ2-7,CASSQDRTSGLRAGEQYF,TGTGCCAGCAGCCAAGATCGGACGTCGGGACTACGGGCGGGCGAGCAGTACTTC